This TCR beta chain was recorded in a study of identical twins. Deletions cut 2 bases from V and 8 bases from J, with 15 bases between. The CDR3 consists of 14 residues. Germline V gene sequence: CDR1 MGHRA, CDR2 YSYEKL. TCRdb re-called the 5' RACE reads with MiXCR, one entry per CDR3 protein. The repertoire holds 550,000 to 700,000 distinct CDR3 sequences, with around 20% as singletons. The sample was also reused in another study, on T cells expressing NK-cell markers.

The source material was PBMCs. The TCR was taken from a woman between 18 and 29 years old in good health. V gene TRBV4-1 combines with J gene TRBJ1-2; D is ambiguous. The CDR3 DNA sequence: TGCGCCAGCAGCCAACAGGATTTCTTTCCCGGCTACACCTTC. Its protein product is CASSQQDFFPGYTF.